Listed here are 6 T cell receptor beta chains from one sample, sequenced in a study of T cell repertoires in cytomegalovirus infection. The antigens of these receptors remain unknown. A single record per CDR3 protein comes from TCRdb applying MiXCR to the reads. The sample includes fewer than 850,000 distinct CDR3 sequences, just under 30% of them seen just once. This specimen was cultured CD8+ T cells from PBMCs, taken from culture after CMV antigen stimulation. The receptors stem from a human donor in good health (CMV status not recorded). Some clones in this sample may be carry-over from other donors' samples.

This clonotype was found a few times. The rearrangement uses TRBV28 and TRBJ2-7, with 7 bases aligning to TRBD1. CDR1 is MDHEN, CDR2 SYDVKM, per germline. The CDR3 has 15 amino acids. Trimming removed 7 bases from V and 3 bases from J; junction bases left unmatched: 12. CDR3 bases: TGTGCCAGCACCCCGGCCGGGACAGTCTTCTACGAGCAGTACGTC. As protein: CASTPAGTVFYEQYV.

This clonotype was seen a handful of times. The chain combines TRBV4-3 with TRBJ1-2; D is undetermined. CDR3 size: 16 residues. V lost 0 bases to trimming and J lost 4 bases, with 15 bases between them. Germline CDR1 reads LGHNA; CDR2 reads YSLEER. The CDR3 DNA reads as TGCGCCAGCAGCCAAGACGTAGAGAGAGACACCTATGGCTACACCTTC. Encoded protein: CASSQDVERDTYGYTF.

This clonotype was found a few times. The rearrangement links TRBV6-2 or TRBV6-3 to TRBJ1-3; D unresolved. V was clipped by 0 bases and J by 0 bases, with 9 bases between them. This CDR3 contains 16 residues. CDR1 and CDR2 (germline): MNHEY, SVGEGT. The CDR3 is CASSYSSTHSGNTIYF. CDR3 DNA: TGTGCCAGCAGTTACTCGTCCACCCACTCTGGAAACACCATATATTTT.

V usage is TRBV7-9 and J usage is TRBJ1-4; 7 bases map to TRBD1. V dropped 4 bases and J dropped 8; count of bases not matched to a gene: 28. There are 21 residues in the CDR3. Germline CDR1 reads SEHNR; CDR2 reads FQNEAQ (reference sequence). CDR3 residues: CASSSPVLTGLSGGGEEKLFF. In DNA form, the CDR3 reads TGTGCCAGCAGCTCCCCGGTTTTGACAGGGCTGAGCGGGGGGGGAGAAGAAAAACTGTTTTTT.

A single count supports this clonotype. The chain joins TRBV19 to TRBJ2-1; TRBD2 matches 10 bases. V dropped 11 bases and J dropped 8; count of bases not matched to a gene: 12. Germline V gene lookup returns CDR1 LNHDA and CDR2 SQIVND (reference sequence). The CDR3 has 14 residues. CDR3 protein: CAARSGGAIHEQFF. CDR3 nucleotides: TGTGCCGCCCGAAGCGGGGGGGCCATCCATGAGCAGTTCTTC. Based on the CDR3 plus reference TRBV19 and TRBJ2-1, the full variable domain is DGGITQSPKYLFRKEGQNVTLSCEQNLNHDAMYWYRQDPGQGLRLIYYSQIVNDFQKGDIAEGYSVSREKKESFPLTVTSAQKNPTAFYLCAARSGGAIHEQFFGPGTRLTVL.

The chain joins TRBV6-5 to TRBJ2-3, with D perhaps TRBD1 (5 bases). Germline V gene data show CDR1 as MNHEY and CDR2 as SVGAGI. The V end was cut by 2 bases, the J end by 7 bases, with 13 bases between. CDR3 length: 14 residues. The CDR3: CASSYLQGGYTQYF. The CDR3 DNA follows: TGTGCCAGCAGTTACCTGCAGGGTGGATATACGCAGTATTTT.